The 29 T cell receptor beta chains reported below all come from one sample, sequenced in a study of shared clonotypes between healthy human individuals. TCRdb's copy holds only in-frame clones and misses some; the assay was immunoSEQ multiplex PCR. The sample holds roughly 500,000 clones, approximately 81% seen once. What was sequenced was PBMCs. The receptors were gathered from a woman aged 40 to 50 in good health. Some clones in this sample may be carry-over from other donors' samples.

The chain is built from TRBV10-3 and TRBJ2-3; 7 positions agree with TRBD2. In germline, CDR1 is ENHRY, CDR2 SYGVKD. This CDR3 contains 16 residues. J lost 3 bases, V lost 4 bases, and 10 bases had no gene match. The CDR3 protein is CAISGTLGGATDTQYF. CDR3 DNA: TGTGCCATCAGTGGAACCCTGGGAGGGGCTACAGATACGCAGTATTTT.

This clone was found once. The CDR3 DNA reads TGTGCCAGCAGCCCTCTCGAAGCTAGGGGAATCTATAGCAATCAGCCCCAGCATTTT. Its translation: CASSPLEARGIYSNQPQHF. V is TRBV9 and J is TRBJ1-5; D might be TRBD1 (5 bases). Per the germline V gene, CDR1 is SGDLS and CDR2 is YYNGEE. This CDR3 region has 19 residues. Trimming took off 4 bases at V and 0 bases at J, with 23 bases between the two ends.

This clone was recorded once. The chain is built from TRBV28 and TRBJ2-1; perhaps TRBD1 as D (5 bases). The CDR3 is made up of 16 amino acids. CDR1 MDHEN and CDR2 SYDVKM come from the germline V gene. The V gene lost 8 bases and the J gene lost 0 bases, with 17 bases spanning the gap. The chain's CDR3 is CASLGHDRSSYNEQFF. DNA for the CDR3: TGTGCCAGCCTAGGCCACGACAGAAGCTCCTACAATGAGCAGTTCTTC.

This chain links TRBV15 with TRBJ1-4; 12 bases match TRBD1. There are 15 residues in the CDR3. CDR1 is LNHNV and CDR2 is YYDKDF in the germline V gene (reference sequence). Unmatched junction bases numbered 2, after V lost 2 bases and J lost 7 bases. CDR3 sequence reads: CATSRRDRGREKLFF. The CDR3, as DNA: TGTGCCACCAGCAGAAGGGACAGGGGGCGTGAAAAACTGTTTTTT.

The chain has TRBV18 and TRBJ2-5, with a tentative D call TRBD2 (6 bases). Trimming shortened V by 1 base and J by 5 bases, and 8 bases separated the two germline ends. Germline V gene lookup returns CDR1 KGHSH and CDR2 LQKENI. CDR3 length: 13 amino acids. CDR3 coding DNA: TGTGCCAGCTCACCACGGGGGGACGAGACCCAGTACTTC. This gives the protein CASSPRGDETQYF.

Concerning this clone: This likely reflects a read error, since a far larger clone is one base away. Other DNA sequences in the same sample also yield this CDR3. The chain is built from TRBV6-1 and TRBJ2-5, with TRBD2 matching 9 bases. This CDR3 is 14 amino acids long. Per the germline V gene, CDR1 is MNHNS and CDR2 is SASEGT. In nucleotides, the CDR3 is TGTGCCAGCAGAAGTCGGACTAGCGAAGAGACACAGTACTTC. Encoded protein: CASRSRTSEETQYF.

Comments on this clone: This probably arose from a read error, given a far larger clone one base away. The chain carries TRBV7-9 and TRBJ2-7, with TRBD2 matching 9 bases. The CDR3 is 15 amino acids. The V segment lost 5 bases and the J segment 0 bases; nucleotides outside the gene matches: 5. Per the germline V gene, CDR1 is SEHNR and CDR2 is FQNEAQ (reference sequence). In DNA, the CDR3 is TGTGCCAGCAGCCCCGGACTAGCGCACTCCTACGAGCAGTACTTC. Translated: CASSPGLAHSYEQYF. Full variable domain (outside the CDR3, taken from reference TRBV7-9 and TRBJ2-7): DTGVSQNPRHKITKRGQNVTFRCDPISEHNRLYWYRQTLGQGPEFLTYFQNEAQLEKSRLLSDRFSAERPKGSFSTLEIQRTEQGDSAMYLCASSPGLAHSYEQYFGPGTRLTVT.

The genes are TRBV30 and TRBJ1-1; D gene unclear. Deletions cut 3 bases from V and 1 base from J, with 9 bases between. CDR3 length: 13 residues. CDR1 GTSNPN and CDR2 SVGIG come from the germline V gene (reference sequence). The DNA of the CDR3 is TGTGCCTGGAGCCTCTTTGCGAACACTGAAGCTTTCTTT. As protein: CAWSLFANTEAFF.

The chain links TRBV4-1 to TRBJ1-1, with 7 bases that match TRBD1. Germline assignment: CDR1 MGHRA and CDR2 YSYEKL. The CDR3 runs to 15 residues. With 3 bases clipped from V and 1 base from J, the junction kept 5 bases outside the gene matches. The CDR3 region has the DNA TGCGCCAGCAGCCACCTGACAGGGACGAACACTGAAGCTTTCTTT. Its translation is CASSHLTGTNTEAFF.

As concerns this clone: At the DNA level, this CDR3 is encoded by other sequences in the same sample as well. The CDR3 is CASSPVFSGANVLTF. For the CDR3, the DNA is TGTGCCAGCAGCCCAGTCTTCTCTGGGGCCAACGTCCTGACTTTC. This rearrangement joins TRBV7-3 to TRBJ2-6; D uncertain. The V end lost 5 bases, the J end lost 0 bases, and 8 bases lay between the germline ends. The CDR3 covers 15 residues. CDR1 is SGHTA, CDR2 FQGTGA, per germline. Based on the CDR3 plus reference TRBV7-3 and TRBJ2-6, the full variable domain is GAGVSQTPSNKVTEKGKYVELRCDPISGHTALYWYRQSLGQGPEFLIYFQGTGAADDSGLPNDRFFAVRPEGSVSTLKIQRTERGDSAVYLCASSPVFSGANVLTFGAGSRLTVL.

Concerning this clone itself: Other DNA sequences in the sample encode the same CDR3. V usage is TRBV15 and J usage is TRBJ1-1; D is perhaps TRBD1 (5 bases). V was clipped by 0 bases and J by 8 bases, with 7 bases between them. CDR1 and CDR2 from the germline V gene are LNHNV and YYDKDF (reference sequence). The CDR3 is 12 amino acids. The CDR3 here is CATSRDRGEAFF. The CDR3 bases are TGTGCCACCAGCAGAGATAGGGGAGAAGCTTTCTTT.

Ten or more counts support this clone. The chain carries TRBV7-2 and TRBJ2-3; D is uncertain. This CDR3 is 12 amino acids long. V was cut by 4 bases and J by 4 bases, with 6 bases left in between. In germline, CDR1 is SGHTA, CDR2 FQGNSA. Written as DNA, the CDR3 is TGTGCCAGCAGCTCAGCCGCAGATACGCAGTATTTT. Encoded protein: CASSSAADTQYF.

The genes are TRBV10-1 and TRBJ2-3; 16 bases agree with TRBD2. The CDR3 runs 17 residues. CDR1 and CDR2 from the germline V gene are WNHNN and SYGVQD (reference sequence). Germline trimming cut 6 bases from V and 4 bases from J; bases unmatched to any gene: 7. The CDR3, as DNA: TGCGCCAGCAGCGGGACTAGCGGGAGGGCCTTACCAGATACGCAGTATTTT. Translating gives CASSGTSGRALPDTQYF.

The V and J genes are TRBV5-8 and TRBJ1-2; TRBD1 agrees at 9 bases. Germline loops: CDR1 SGHTS, CDR2 YDEGEE. CDR3 length: 15 amino acids. The junction had 10 bases not matched to a gene; V was cut back by 4 bases and J by 6 bases. CDR3 in DNA: TGTGCCAGCAGCCTAGAACAGGGGGCGCATAATGGCTACACCTTC. Its translation: CASSLEQGAHNGYTF.

This chain joins TRBV7-9 and TRBJ1-1; 9 positions agree with TRBD1. Trimming cost V 6 bases and J 3 bases; bases outside gene matches: 11. The CDR3 length is 16 residues. Germline V gives CDR1 SEHNR, CDR2 FQNEAQ (reference sequence). Here the CDR3 DNA reads TGTGCCAGCAGACGGACAGGGGATTGGAGGGACACTGAAGCTTTCTTT. It translates to CASRRTGDWRDTEAFF.

This clone was counted between two and nine times. This chain links TRBV28 with TRBJ1-5, with no clear D. The germline gives CDR1 MDHEN, CDR2 SYDVKM. Trimming removed 5 bases from V and 5 bases from J, with 1 base in between. CDR3 length equals 10 residues. The CDR3 reads CASSDQPQHF. For the CDR3, the DNA is TGTGCCAGCAGTGATCAGCCCCAGCATTTT.

The chain is built from TRBV4-2 and TRBJ2-2, with 10 bases aligning to TRBD2. Germline V lookup: CDR1 LGHNA, CDR2 YNFKEQ. This CDR3 spans 18 amino acids. The V and J ends lost 5 bases and 2 bases, in that order; junction bases with no gene match: 11. CDR3 coding DNA: TGTGCCAGCAGCTTACGGGGCACTAGCGGGATAAACACCGGGGAGCTGTTTTTT. The encoded protein is CASSLRGTSGINTGELFF.

This clone was found many times. Other DNA variants within this sample encode the same CDR3. V gene TRBV5-8 combines with J gene TRBJ1-5; D perhaps matches TRBD1 (5 bases). V was shortened by 2 bases and J by 4 bases, with 13 bases between the two germline ends. This CDR3 contains 15 residues. Per the germline V gene, CDR1 is SGHTS and CDR2 is YDEGEE. CDR3 protein: CASSLIEGLNQPQHF. In DNA form, the CDR3 reads TGTGCCAGCAGCTTAATCGAGGGGCTTAATCAGCCCCAGCATTTT.

V gene TRBV7-9 combines with J gene TRBJ1-2; perhaps TRBD1 as D (6 bases). CDR3 length equals 17 residues. Germline CDR1 SEHNR, CDR2 FQNEAQ (reference sequence). V was clipped by 6 bases and J by 1 base, with 21 bases between them. CDR3 in amino acids: CASSGSSRGGHNYGYTF. CDR3 sequence (DNA): TGTGCCAGCAGTGGGTCGTCGCGCGGGGGGCATAACTATGGCTACACCTTC.

The chain carries TRBV18 and TRBJ2-5; a weak D match, TRBD2 (5 bases). V was clipped by 3 bases and J by 1 base, with 9 bases between them. Germline assignment: CDR1 KGHSH and CDR2 LQKENI. CDR3 length: 14 residues. This CDR3 reads CASSPLLGQETQYF. Written as DNA, the CDR3 is TGTGCCAGCTCACCCCTACTAGGCCAAGAGACCCAGTACTTC.

This chain connects TRBV29-1 to TRBJ2-3, with 8 bases matching TRBD2. The CDR3 is made up of 12 amino acids. Germline-derived CDR1 and CDR2 are SQVTM and ANQGSEA. V shed 5 bases, J shed 4 bases, and the junction held 2 bases outside the gene matches. The CDR3 spells CSVSGGPDTQYF. The CDR3 DNA reads as TGCAGCGTTTCGGGAGGGCCAGATACGCAGTATTTT.

The rearrangement links TRBV10-1 to TRBJ1-2; tentatively, D is TRBD1 (6 bases). CDR3 length: 15 amino acids. The germline V gene encodes CDR1 WNHNN and CDR2 SYGVQD (reference sequence). Trimming took off 6 bases at V and 1 base at J, with 15 bases between the two ends. The CDR3 reads CASRQKTGDNYGYTF. The CDR3 DNA reads as TGCGCCAGCAGGCAAAAGACAGGCGATAACTATGGCTACACCTTC.

The chain employs TRBV2 and TRBJ1-1; 8 bases line up with TRBD1. CDR1 SNHLY and CDR2 FYNNEI come from the germline V gene. Trimming removed 4 bases from V and 8 bases from J; junction bases left unmatched: 12. The CDR3 has 15 amino acids. The CDR3 region is CASSAYRGKVTEAFF. The DNA of the CDR3 is TGTGCCAGCAGTGCCTACAGGGGGAAAGTGACGGAAGCTTTCTTT.

Only a few counts were recorded for this clone. Additional DNA sequences in this sample encode the identical CDR3. The V gene is TRBV5-4, the J gene TRBJ2-3; no firm D call. This CDR3 has 12 residues. Between the trimmed V and J ends, which lost 4 bases and 0 bases, there was a span of 3 bases. Germline CDR1 is SGHNT and CDR2 is YYREEE (reference sequence). The CDR3 here is CASSPSTDTQYF. As DNA, the CDR3 is TGTGCCAGCAGCCCTAGCACAGATACGCAGTATTTT.

The V and J genes are TRBV13 and TRBJ1-2; 11 bases agree with TRBD1. The CDR3 has 16 residues. V dropped 5 bases and J dropped 8; count of bases not matched to a gene: 13. Germline assignment: CDR1 PRHDT and CDR2 FYEKMQ (reference sequence). For the CDR3, the DNA is TGTGCCAGCAGCCCCCGAGACGGGACAGGGGGACAAGGCTACACCTTC. This translates into CASSPRDGTGGQGYTF. Full variable domain (missing parts from reference TRBV13 and TRBJ1-2): AAGVIQSPRHLIKEKRETATLKCYPIPRHDTVYWYQQGPGQDPQFLISFYEKMQSDKGSIPDRFSAQQFSDYHSELNMSSLELGDSALYFCASSPRDGTGGQGYTFGSGTRLTVV.

This chain connects TRBV5-4 to TRBJ1-2; unclear D gene. Trimming shortened V by 2 bases and J by 4 bases, and 9 bases separated the two germline ends. The CDR3 consists of 13 residues. Looked up from germline, CDR1 is SGHNT and CDR2 is YYREEE (reference sequence). The CDR3 is CASSFDSSYGYTF. CDR3 coding DNA: TGTGCCAGCAGCTTCGACTCCAGCTATGGCTACACCTTC. The whole variable domain, filled in from reference TRBV5-4 and TRBJ1-2, reads ETGVTQSPTHLIKTRGQQVTLRCSSQSGHNTVSWYQQALGQGPQFIFQYYREEENGRGNFPPRFSGLQFPNYSSELNVNALELDDSALYLCASSFDSSYGYTFGSGTRLTVV.

This clone came up many times. CDR3: CASSITAGYEQFF. CDR3 bases: TGTGCCAGTAGTATTACAGCAGGCTATGAGCAGTTCTTC. This rearrangement joins TRBV19 to TRBJ2-1, with D hard to call. Trimming took 3 bases from V and 8 from J, leaving 11 bases between them. The CDR3 is 13 amino acids. Germline CDR1 LNHDA, CDR2 SQIVND (reference sequence).

The CDR3 region has the DNA TGTGCCAGCAGCCCACAGTATGGCTACACCTTC. Translated, it gives CASSPQYGYTF. This chain joins TRBV28 and TRBJ1-2; D uncertain. CDR3 length: 11 residues. Germline V gives CDR1 MDHEN, CDR2 SYDVKM. V shed 6 bases and J shed 5 bases, with 7 bases lying between them.

The table lists this clone with a count of one. A far more abundant clone sits one base away, making this likely a read error. The V gene is TRBV29-1, the J gene TRBJ1-3; D not certain. Trimming took off 7 bases at V and 4 bases at J, with 14 bases between the two ends. The CDR3 has 13 residues. Germline V gene sequence: CDR1 SQVTM, CDR2 ANQGSEA. The DNA of the CDR3 is TGCAGCGGTGGTAGGGAAGACGGAAACACCATATATTTT. Its translation: CSGGREDGNTIYF.